The rows below give T cell receptor beta chains drawn from one sample of a study of identical twins. TCRdb redid the calling of the 5' RACE reads with MiXCR, one entry per CDR3 protein. The sample comprises 350,000 to 450,000 distinct CDR3 sequences, 15% to 20% of which are singletons, and about 12% rests with the top ten. Sequencing was performed on naive T cells sorted from blood. These receptors originate from a man aged 45-65 years in good health. CDR3s include the opening cysteine and the closing phenylalanine or tryptophan. Fields, in order: J gene, V gene, D gene, clone size, CDR3 protein, CDR3 DNA. D genes are given only for firm matches. The size field is filled for only some rows; it gives once, few, many or a size class.

>TRBJ2-1|TRBV7-9|TRBD1|few
CASRYAETGGNEQFF
TGTGCCAGCAGATACGCCGAGACAGGGGGCAATGAGCAGTTCTTC
>TRBJ2-3|TRBV29-1|TRBD1|NA
CSVLTGLTDTQYF
TGCAGCGTTTTGACAGGGCTCACAGATACGCAGTATTTT
>TRBJ2-1|TRBV5-5|NA|many
CASSILGPEQFF
TGTGCCAGCAGCATCCTAGGCCCTGAGCAGTTCTTC
>TRBJ2-7|TRBV3-1|NA|few
CASSQDSYYEQYF
TGTGCCAGCAGCCAAGATTCGTACTACGAGCAGTACTTC
>TRBJ2-2|TRBV5-1|TRBD2|few
CASSSEPGLAYPGELFF
TGCGCCAGCAGCTCGGAGCCGGGACTAGCGTACCCCGGGGAGCTGTTTTTT
>TRBJ2-2|TRBV5-1|NA|few
CASSLAVGAGPGELFF
TGCGCCAGCAGCTTGGCCGTGGGGGCAGGTCCCGGGGAGCTGTTTTTT
>TRBJ2-1|TRBV24-1|NA|many
CATSDPRASYNEQFF
TGTGCCACCAGTGATCCCCGGGCCTCTTACAATGAGCAGTTCTTC
>TRBJ2-1|TRBV6-1|TRBD2|many
CASSGGLAGLFGLHEQFF
TGTGCCAGCAGTGGAGGACTAGCGGGGCTGTTCGGGTTACATGAGCAGTTCTTC
>TRBJ1-2|TRBV4-2|NA|few
CASSQVTGRDGYTF
TGTGCCAGCAGCCAGGTTACGGGGCGGGATGGCTACACCTTC
>TRBJ2-3|TRBV4-1|NA|NA
CASSQDLRGADTQYF
TGCGCCAGCAGCCAAGATCTGCGGGGTGCAGATACGCAGTATTTT
>TRBJ2-2|TRBV4-2|NA|NA
CASSPEPLNGELFF
TGTGCCAGCAGCCCCGAGCCCCTTAACGGGGAGCTGTTTTTT
>TRBJ2-7|TRBV20-1|NA|few
CSAWAGIYEQYF
TGCAGTGCCTGGGCAGGGATCTACGAGCAGTACTTC
>TRBJ2-5|TRBV6-1|NA|NA
CASSEMKWGVLETQYF
TGTGCCAGCAGTGAAATGAAATGGGGGGTACTAGAGACCCAGTACTTC
>TRBJ2-2|TRBV12-3/TRBV12-4|NA|NA
CASRKGNGELFF
TGTGCCAGCAGAAAAGGGAATGGGGAGCTGTTTTTT
>TRBJ2-3|TRBV20-1|NA|few
CSARGDWSTDTQYF
TGCAGTGCTAGAGGGGACTGGAGCACAGATACGCAGTATTTT
>TRBJ2-1|TRBV5-1|TRBD1|once
CASSLGLTGHNEQFF
TGCGCCAGCAGCTTGGGCTTGACAGGGCACAATGAGCAGTTCTTC
>TRBJ2-7|TRBV5-1|TRBD1|many
CASSLQTGGLYEQYF
TGCGCCAGCAGCTTACAGACAGGGGGTCTTTACGAGCAGTACTTC
>TRBJ2-2|TRBV4-3|TRBD2|many
CASSLGLAEYTGELFF
TGCGCCAGCAGCCTCGGACTAGCGGAATACACCGGGGAGCTGTTTTTT
>TRBJ2-1|TRBV27|TRBD2|few
CASSFGGSLSGSYNEQFF
TGTGCCAGCAGTTTCGGCGGGAGTCTTTCGGGATCCTACAATGAGCAGTTCTTC
>TRBJ1-2|TRBV4-2|TRBD1|few
CASSQRTGGASGYGYTF
TGTGCCAGCAGCCAACGGACAGGGGGCGCATCGGGCTATGGCTACACCTTC